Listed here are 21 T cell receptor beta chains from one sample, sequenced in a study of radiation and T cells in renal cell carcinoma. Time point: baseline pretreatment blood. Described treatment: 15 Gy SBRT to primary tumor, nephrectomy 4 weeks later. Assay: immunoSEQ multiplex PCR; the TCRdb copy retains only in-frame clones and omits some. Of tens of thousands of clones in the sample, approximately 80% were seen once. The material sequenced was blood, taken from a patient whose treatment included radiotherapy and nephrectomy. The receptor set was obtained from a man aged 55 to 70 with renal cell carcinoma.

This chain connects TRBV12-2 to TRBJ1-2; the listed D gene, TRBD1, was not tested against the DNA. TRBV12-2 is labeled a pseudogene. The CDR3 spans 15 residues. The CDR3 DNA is TGTGCAAGTCGCTGGGGCTTAGGACCTTTCTATGGCTACACCTTC. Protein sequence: CASRWGLGPFYGYTF.

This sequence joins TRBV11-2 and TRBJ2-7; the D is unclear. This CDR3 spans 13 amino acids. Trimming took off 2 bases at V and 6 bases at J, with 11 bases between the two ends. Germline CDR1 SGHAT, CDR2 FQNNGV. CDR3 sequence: CASSLLLTVEQYF. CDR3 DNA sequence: TGTGCCAGCAGCTTACTATTGACGGTCGAGCAGTACTTC.

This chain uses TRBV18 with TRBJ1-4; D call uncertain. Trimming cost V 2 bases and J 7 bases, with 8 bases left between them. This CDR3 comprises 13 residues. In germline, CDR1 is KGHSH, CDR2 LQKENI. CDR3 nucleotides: TGTGCCAGCTCACCAGGAGGGCCTGAAAAACTGTTTTTT. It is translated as CASSPGGPEKLFF.

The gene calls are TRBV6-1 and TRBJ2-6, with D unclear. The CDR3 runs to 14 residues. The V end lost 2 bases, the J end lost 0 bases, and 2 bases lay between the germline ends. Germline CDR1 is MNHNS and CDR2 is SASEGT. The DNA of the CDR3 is TGTGCCAGCAGTGAACTCTCTGGGGCCAACGTCCTGACTTTC. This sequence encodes CASSELSGANVLTF.

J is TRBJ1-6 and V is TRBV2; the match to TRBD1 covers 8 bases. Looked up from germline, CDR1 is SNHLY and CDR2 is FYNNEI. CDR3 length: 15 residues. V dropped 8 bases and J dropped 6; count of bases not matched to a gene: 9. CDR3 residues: CASGGDRTTNSPLHF. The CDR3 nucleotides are TGTGCCAGCGGGGGGGACAGGACGACTAATTCACCCCTCCACTTT.

The CDR3 DNA is TGTGCCAGCAGTTCGGCTGGAGGGGACCATCGGCCCCAGCATTTT. It specifies CASSSAGGDHRPQHF. This chain connects TRBV28 to TRBJ1-5; D is possibly TRBD1 (5 bases). Per the germline V gene, CDR1 is MDHEN and CDR2 is SYDVKM. This CDR3 has 15 amino acids. V shed 4 bases and J shed 9 bases, with 19 bases lying between them. The complete variable domain, with remaining parts taken from reference TRBV28 and TRBJ1-5, reads DVKVTQSSRYLVKRTGEKVFLECVQDMDHENMFWYRQDPGLGLRLIYFSYDVKMKEKGDIPEGYSVSREKKERFSLILESASTNQTSMYLCASSSAGGDHRPQHFGDGTRLSIL.

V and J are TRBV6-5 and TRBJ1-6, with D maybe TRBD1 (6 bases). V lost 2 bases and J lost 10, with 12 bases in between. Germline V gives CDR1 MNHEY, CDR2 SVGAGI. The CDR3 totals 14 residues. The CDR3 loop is CASSYGGLGSPLHF. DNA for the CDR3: TGTGCCAGCAGTTACGGGGGGCTCGGGTCACCCCTCCACTTT.

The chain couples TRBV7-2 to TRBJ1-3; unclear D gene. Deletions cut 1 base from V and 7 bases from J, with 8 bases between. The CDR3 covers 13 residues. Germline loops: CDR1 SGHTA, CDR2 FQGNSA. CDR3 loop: CASSLGPSNTIYF. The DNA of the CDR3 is TGTGCCAGCAGCTTAGGACCCTCGAACACCATATATTTT.

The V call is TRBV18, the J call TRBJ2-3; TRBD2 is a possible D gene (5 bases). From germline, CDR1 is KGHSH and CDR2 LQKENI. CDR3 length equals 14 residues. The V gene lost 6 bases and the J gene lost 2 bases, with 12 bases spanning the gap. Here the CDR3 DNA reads TGTGCCAGCTCGAGGAGCGGATTCACAGATACGCAGTATTTT. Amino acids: CASSRSGFTDTQYF.

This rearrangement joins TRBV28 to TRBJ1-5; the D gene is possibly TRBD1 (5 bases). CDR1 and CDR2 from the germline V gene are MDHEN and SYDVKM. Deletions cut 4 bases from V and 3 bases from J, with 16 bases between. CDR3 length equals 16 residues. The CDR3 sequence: CASSSQLGGSNQPQHF. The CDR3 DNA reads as TGTGCCAGCAGTTCCCAGTTGGGGGGTTCCAATCAGCCCCAGCATTTT. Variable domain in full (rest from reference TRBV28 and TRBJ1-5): DVKVTQSSRYLVKRTGEKVFLECVQDMDHENMFWYRQDPGLGLRLIYFSYDVKMKEKGDIPEGYSVSREKKERFSLILESASTNQTSMYLCASSSQLGGSNQPQHFGDGTRLSIL.

The CDR3 DNA is TGTGCCAGCAGTGCCCTATTGTTCGCGGGGGAGCTGTTTTTT. Protein product: CASSALLFAGELFF. The V and J genes are TRBV2 and TRBJ2-2; unclear D gene. The length of the CDR3 is 14 residues. V lost 4 bases and J lost 8, with 14 bases in between. Germline-derived CDR1 and CDR2 are SNHLY and FYNNEI.

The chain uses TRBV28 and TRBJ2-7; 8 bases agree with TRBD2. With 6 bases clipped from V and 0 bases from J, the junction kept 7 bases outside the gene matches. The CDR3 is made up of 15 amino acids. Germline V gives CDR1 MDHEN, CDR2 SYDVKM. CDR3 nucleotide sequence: TGTGCCAGCAGAGTAGCGGGATCAAGCTCCTACGAGCAGTACTTC. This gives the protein CASRVAGSSSYEQYF.

The CDR3 DNA reads as TGTGCCAGCAGCCGGGACAGGGGCCTAGCAGCCGAGCAGTACTTC. It is translated as CASSRDRGLAAEQYF. This chain links TRBV14 with TRBJ2-7; 10 bases map to TRBD1. Per germline, CDR1 SGHDN and CDR2 FVKESK. V was pared by 4 bases and J by 6 bases, with 9 bases of the junction left unmatched. This CDR3 is built from 15 residues. Variable domain in full (rest from reference TRBV14 and TRBJ2-7): EAGVTQFPSHSVIEKGQTVTLRCDPISGHDNLYWYRRVMGKEIKFLLHFVKESKQDESGMPNNRFLAERTGGTYSTLKVQPAELEDSGVYFCASSRDRGLAAEQYFGPGTRLTVT.

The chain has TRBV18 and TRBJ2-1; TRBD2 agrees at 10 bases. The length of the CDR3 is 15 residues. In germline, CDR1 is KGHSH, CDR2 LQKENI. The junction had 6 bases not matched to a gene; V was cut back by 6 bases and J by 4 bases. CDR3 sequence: CASSEQREGYNEQFF. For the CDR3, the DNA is TGTGCCAGCTCGGAACAGCGGGAGGGATACAATGAGCAGTTCTTC.

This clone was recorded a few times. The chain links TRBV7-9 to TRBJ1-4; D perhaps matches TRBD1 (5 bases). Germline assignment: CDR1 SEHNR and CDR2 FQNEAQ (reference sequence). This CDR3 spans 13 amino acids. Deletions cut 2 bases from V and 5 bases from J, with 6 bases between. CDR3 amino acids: CASSLSGNEKLFF. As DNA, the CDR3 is TGTGCCAGCAGCTTATCAGGGAATGAAAAACTGTTTTTT. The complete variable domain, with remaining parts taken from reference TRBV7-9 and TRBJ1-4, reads DTGVSQNPRHKITKRGQNVTFRCDPISEHNRLYWYRQTLGQGPEFLTYFQNEAQLEKSRLLSDRFSAERPKGSFSTLEIQRTEQGDSAMYLCASSLSGNEKLFFGSGTQLSVL.

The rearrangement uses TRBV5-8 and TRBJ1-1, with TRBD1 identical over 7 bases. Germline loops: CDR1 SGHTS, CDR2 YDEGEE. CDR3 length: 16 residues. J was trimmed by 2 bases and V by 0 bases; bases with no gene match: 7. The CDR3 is CASSLASTGINTEAFF. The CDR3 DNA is TGTGCCAGCAGCTTGGCCTCGACAGGGATTAACACTGAAGCTTTCTTT.

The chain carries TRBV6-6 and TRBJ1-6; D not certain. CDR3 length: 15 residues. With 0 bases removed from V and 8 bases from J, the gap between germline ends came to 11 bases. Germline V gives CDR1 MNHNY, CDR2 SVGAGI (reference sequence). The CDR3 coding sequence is TGTGCCAGCAGTTACTCTGGACGTGGTGATTCACCCCTCCACTTT. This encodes CASSYSGRGDSPLHF.

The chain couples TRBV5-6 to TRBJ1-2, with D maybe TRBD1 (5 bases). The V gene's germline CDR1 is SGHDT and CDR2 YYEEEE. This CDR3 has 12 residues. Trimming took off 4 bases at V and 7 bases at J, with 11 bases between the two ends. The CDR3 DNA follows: TGTGCCAGCAGCCCTACAGGACGTGGCTACACCTTC. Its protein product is CASSPTGRGYTF.

The CDR3 sequence: CSAHRGAVPDSTDTQYF. The CDR3 DNA reads as TGCAGCGCTCACAGGGGCGCCGTACCCGATAGCACAGATACGCAGTATTTT. J is TRBJ2-3 and V is TRBV29-1, with TRBD1 identical over 7 bases. CDR3 length equals 17 residues. Germline values: CDR1 SQVTM, CDR2 ANQGSEA. V gave up 7 bases and J gave up 0 bases; unmatched junction bases: 16.

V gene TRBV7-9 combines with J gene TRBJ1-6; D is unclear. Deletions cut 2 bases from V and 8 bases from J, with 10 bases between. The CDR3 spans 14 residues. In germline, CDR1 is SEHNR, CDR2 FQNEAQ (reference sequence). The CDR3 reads CASSLSFGDSPLHF. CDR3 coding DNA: TGTGCCAGCAGCTTATCATTTGGGGATTCACCCCTCCACTTT.

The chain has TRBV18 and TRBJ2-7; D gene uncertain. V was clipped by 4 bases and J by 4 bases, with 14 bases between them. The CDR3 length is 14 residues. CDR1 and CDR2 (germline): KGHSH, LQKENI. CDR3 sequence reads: CASSRDKGPYEQYF. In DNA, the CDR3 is TGTGCCAGCTCACGAGACAAAGGGCCGTACGAGCAGTACTTC.